Listed below are T cell receptor beta chains from one sample, sequenced in a study of blood T cell repertoires in COVID-19. The repertoire was sequenced with immunoSEQ multiplex PCR; TCRdb's copy has only in-frame clones and lacks some. The profile shows approximately 200,000 clones, approximately 80% of them singletons. The source material was peripheral blood. The receptors shown here come from a human donor with acute or convalescent COVID-19. The donor label of this sample is uncertain. Both conserved end residues are part of each CDR3. D genes are given only for firm matches. Clone size, where shown, is once, few, many, or a class for clones that have expanded.

v_call,j_call,d_call,clone_size,cdr3_nt,cdr3_aa
TRBV19,TRBJ1-5,TRBD1,once,TGTGCCAGTAGTAAGATTCCGACAGGGAGCAATCAGCCCCAGCATTTT,CASSKIPTGSNQPQHF
TRBV29-1,TRBJ1-4,-,-,TGCAGCGTTGAGGGACAACCTAATGAAAAACTGTTTTTT,CSVEGQPNEKLFF
TRBV27,TRBJ2-7,-,-,TGTGCCAGCAGTCTACAGGGACCCCCCTACGAGCAGTACTTC,CASSLQGPPYEQYF
TRBV18,TRBJ1-2,-,-,TGTGCCAGCTCCCGTAACCAGGCTAACTATGGCTACACCTTC,CASSRNQANYGYTF
TRBV6-6,TRBJ1-3,-,-,TGTGCCAGCAGTTACGAGGTCGGTTCCCGGAACACCATATATTTT,CASSYEVGSRNTIYF
TRBV24-1,TRBJ2-3,TRBD1,-,TGTGCCACCAGTGAACCCGACAGGGGGCTCACAGATACGCAGTATTTT,CATSEPDRGLTDTQYF
TRBV24-1,TRBJ1-1,-,-,TGTGCCACCAGTGATTCCCGAGTGACAGCGAACACTGAAGCTTTCTTT,CATSDSRVTANTEAFF
TRBV25-1,TRBJ1-2,TRBD1,-,TGTGCCAGCAGTGAAAGGGGACAGCATAACTATGGCTACACCTTC,CASSERGQHNYGYTF
TRBV7-2,TRBJ2-7,TRBD2,-,TGTGCCAGCAGCTTAGGGGGGGGACCCTACGAGCAGTACTTC,CASSLGGGPYEQYF
TRBV5-6,TRBJ2-3,-,-,TGTGCCAGCAGTGGCGGGCTGGGACTCACAGATACGCAGTATTTT,CASSGGLGLTDTQYF